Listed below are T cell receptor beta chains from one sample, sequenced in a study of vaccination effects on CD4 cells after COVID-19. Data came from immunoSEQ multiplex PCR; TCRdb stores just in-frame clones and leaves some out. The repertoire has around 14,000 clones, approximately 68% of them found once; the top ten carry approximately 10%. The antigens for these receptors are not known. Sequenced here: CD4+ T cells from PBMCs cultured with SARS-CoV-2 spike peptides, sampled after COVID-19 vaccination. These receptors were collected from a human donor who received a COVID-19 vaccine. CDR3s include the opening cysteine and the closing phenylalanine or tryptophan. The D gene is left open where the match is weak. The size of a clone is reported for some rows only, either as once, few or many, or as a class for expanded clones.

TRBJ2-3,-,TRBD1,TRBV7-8,TGTGCCAGTAAAATGACAGGGACAGATACGCAGTATTTT,CASKMTGTDTQYF
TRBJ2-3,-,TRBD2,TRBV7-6,TGTGCCAGCAGCCCGACTAGCGGGGGGGGAACAGATACGCAGTATTTT,CASSPTSGGGTDTQYF
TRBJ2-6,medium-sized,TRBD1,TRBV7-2,TGTGCCAGCAGCTTAGCTTTTAACCTAGGACAGGGCCGCTCTGGGGCCAACGTCCTGACTTTC,CASSLAFNLGQGRSGANVLTF
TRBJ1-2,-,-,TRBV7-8,TGTGCCAGCAGCTTAGCCAGCGGGCAGATAGGCTACACCTTC,CASSLASGQIGYTF
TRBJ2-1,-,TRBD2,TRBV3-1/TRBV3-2,TGTGCCAGCAGCCGCCGTCGGAGCGGGAGGGCCACTGAGCAGTTCTTC,CASSRRRSGRATEQFF
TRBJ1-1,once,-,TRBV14,TGTGCCAGCAGCCAACTACGAGGGGCTGAAGCTTTCTTT,CASSQLRGAEAFF
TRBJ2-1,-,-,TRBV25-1,TGTGCCAGCAGTGAGGAACGAGTGGGCTCGGATGAGCAGTTCTTC,CASSEERVGSDEQFF
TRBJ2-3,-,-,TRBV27,TGTGCCAGCAGTTTATATTGGACAGATACGCAGTATTTT,CASSLYWTDTQYF
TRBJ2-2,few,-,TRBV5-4,TGTGCCAGCAGCTTGATGTTACGAGGGGACACCGGGGAGCTGTTTTTT,CASSLMLRGDTGELFF
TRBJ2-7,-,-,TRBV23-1,TGCGCCAGCAGTCCAGAGTCCTTGCCCCCAACGAAAAGGAGTCGGGGGATAATCTACGAGCAGTACTTC,CASSPESLPPTKRSRGIIYEQYF
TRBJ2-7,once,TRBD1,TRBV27,TGTGCCAGCAGAAACACGGGACAGTGGGTCGAGCAGTACTTC,CASRNTGQWVEQYF
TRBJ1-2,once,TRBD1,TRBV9,TGTGCCAGCAGCGCGAGGACAGGGAGGCATGGCTACACCTTC,CASSARTGRHGYTF
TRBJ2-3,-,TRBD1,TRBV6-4,TGTGCCAGCAGCCCCGACAGGGCCACAGATACGCAGTATTTT,CASSPDRATDTQYF
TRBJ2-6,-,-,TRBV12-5,TGTGCTAGTGGTTTGTCGCAGTCTGGGGCCAACGTCCTGACTTTC,CASGLSQSGANVLTF
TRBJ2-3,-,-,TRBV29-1,TGCAGCGTTCGACTAGAAAAAGATACGCAGTATTTT,CSVRLEKDTQYF
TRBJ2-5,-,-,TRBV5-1,TGCGCCAGCAGCTTGGCCCTGGAGACCCAGTACTTC,CASSLALETQYF
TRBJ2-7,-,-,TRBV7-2,TGTGCCAGCAGCTTAGAAGGTACAGGTCTTCTTCTCAAGCAGTACTTC,CASSLEGTGLLLKQYF
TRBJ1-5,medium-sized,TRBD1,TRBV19,TGTGCCAGTACCCGGCGGGACAGGGGCTTTGGGCAGCCCCAGCATTTT,CASTRRDRGFGQPQHF
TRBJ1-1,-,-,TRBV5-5,TGTGCCAGCAGCTTACGGGCCCAGAACACTGAAGCTTTCTTT,CASSLRAQNTEAFF
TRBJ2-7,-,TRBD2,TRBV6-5,TGTGCCAGCAGTCCCGTAGCGGGAGACTACGAGCAGTACTTC,CASSPVAGDYEQYF
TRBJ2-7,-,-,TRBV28,TGTGCCGTTTGGGGTCAGGGGCAATACGAGCAGTACTTC,CAVWGQGQYEQYF
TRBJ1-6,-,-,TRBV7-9,TGTGCCAGCAGCTTACAGGGGACAATGAATTCACCCCTCCACTTT,CASSLQGTMNSPLHF
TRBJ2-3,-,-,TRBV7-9,TGTGCCAGCAGCTTAGGGACCGGCGATACGCAGTATTTT,CASSLGTGDTQYF
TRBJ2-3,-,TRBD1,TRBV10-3,TGTGCCATCAGTTCCCGAGGACAGGGGGGGGGAGATACGCAGTATTTT,CAISSRGQGGGDTQYF
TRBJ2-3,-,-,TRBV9,TGTGCCAGCGCGGGGTTAGATACGCAGTATTTT,CASAGLDTQYF
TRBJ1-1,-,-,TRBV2,TGTGCCAGCAGTGTTTCCAACACTGAAGCTTTCTTT,CASSVSNTEAFF
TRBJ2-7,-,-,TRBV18,TGTGCCAGCTCAGGCCGGGACTCACCCTACGAGCAGTACTTC,CASSGRDSPYEQYF
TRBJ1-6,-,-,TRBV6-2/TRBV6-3,TGTGCCAGCAGTTCCCCCCGGCCCGGGACGGGTATCAATTCACCCCTCCACTTT,CASSSPRPGTGINSPLHF
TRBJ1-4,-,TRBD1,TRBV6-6,TGTGCCAGCAGTCCCAGACAGGGGGGTAGGGCAACTAATGAAAAACTGTTTTTT,CASSPRQGGRATNEKLFF
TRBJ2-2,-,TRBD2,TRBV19,TGTGCCAGTAAGCTCAGACTAGCGGGGAACACCGGGGAGCTGTTTTTT,CASKLRLAGNTGELFF
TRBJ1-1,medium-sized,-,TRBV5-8,TGTGCCAGCAGCTCACCGGGATCAGTAAACACTGAAGCTTTCTTT,CASSSPGSVNTEAFF